The rows below give T cell receptor beta chains drawn from one sample of a study of metastatic and nonmetastatic thyroid tumors. TCRdb re-clonotyped the PCR reads through MiXCR. Among approximately 15,000 clones listed, about 20% were seen once. The material sequenced was blood. The receptor source for this set is a female donor with papillary thyroid cancer or a benign thyroid nodule (not recorded which). Some clones in this sample may be carry-over from other donors' samples. The CDR3 runs from the conserved cysteine through the conserved F or W. A D gene is named only where the DNA matches it firmly. Expanded clones are given a class, and other clones once, few, many or no size at all.

>many|TRBV7-2|TRBJ2-5|NA
TGTGCCAGCAGCTTAAACGTGGGGGCACAAGAGACCCAGTACTTC
CASSLNVGAQETQYF
>many|TRBV19|TRBJ2-2|NA
TGTGCCAGTAAATATGGCGGGTCCAACACCGGGGAGCTGTTTTTT
CASKYGGSNTGELFF
>medium-sized|TRBV19|TRBJ1-5|NA
TGTGCCAGTAGTATCGGGGGCTGGGATCAGCCCCAGCATTTT
CASSIGGWDQPQHF
>many|TRBV5-1|TRBJ2-5|TRBD2
TGCGCCAGCAGCTTCCTAGCGGGAGTTTTGGAGACCCAGTACTTC
CASSFLAGVLETQYF
>few|TRBV5-1|TRBJ2-6|TRBD1
TGCGCCAGCAGCTTGGGGGACAGCTCTGGGGCCAACGTCCTGACTTTC
CASSLGDSSGANVLTF
>NA|TRBV6-1|TRBJ1-5|NA
TGTGCCAGCAGCACTAGCTTGAGCAATCAGCTCCAGCATTTT
CASSTSLSNQLQHF
>many|TRBV9|TRBJ2-2|NA
TGTGCCAGCAGTGGGTACAGGACGAACACCGGGGAGCTGTTTTTT
CASSGYRTNTGELFF
>many|TRBV3-1|TRBJ1-1|NA
TGTGCCAGCAGTCGGACAGAGAACACTGAAGCTTTCTTT
CASSRTENTEAFF
>medium-sized|TRBV20-1|TRBJ2-7|TRBD1
TGCAGTGTTCCTCCGTTTCGGACAGGGGGCTACGAGCAGTACTTC
CSVPPFRTGGYEQYF
>medium-sized|TRBV7-7|TRBJ2-2|NA
TGTGCTAGCAGCTTAGGTACCGGGGAGCTGTTTTTT
CASSLGTGELFF
>medium-sized|TRBV7-9|TRBJ2-3|NA
TGTGCCAGCAGCTTAACGGGCGATACGCAGTATTTT
CASSLTGDTQYF
>NA|TRBV9|TRBJ2-6|NA
TGTGCCAGCAGCGTCGGCGGGGCTGTCGGTGGGGCCAACGTCCTGACTTTC
CASSVGGAVGGANVLTF
>many|TRBV20-1|TRBJ2-4|NA
TGCAGTGCTAGCAGGGAACTAGCCAAAAACATTCAGTACTTC
CSASRELAKNIQYF
>few|TRBV6-1|TRBJ1-2|NA
TGTGCCAGCGCGGCGGAGGAAAACTATGGCTACACCTTC
CASAAEENYGYTF
>many|TRBV28|TRBJ2-5|TRBD2
TGTGCCAGCAGGGACTCGGGGAGGGGAGAGACCCAGTACTTC
CASRDSGRGETQYF
>many|TRBV3-1|TRBJ2-5|NA
TGTGCCAGCAGCCAAAACGCCGGAGGGCTAGCAGAGCAAGAGACCCAGTACTTC
CASSQNAGGLAEQETQYF
>many|TRBV9|TRBJ2-7|NA
TGTGCCAGCAGCGTAGAACAGGGTGCCTACGAGCAGTACTTC
CASSVEQGAYEQYF
>many|TRBV9|TRBJ1-1|TRBD1
TGTGCCAGCAGCGGCCGACAGGGGGCCACTGAAGCTTTCTTT
CASSGRQGATEAFF
>many|TRBV6-4|TRBJ2-1|TRBD2
TGTGCCAGCAGTGCCTTCACTAGCGGGGATTACAATGAGCAGTTCTTC
CASSAFTSGDYNEQFF
>many|TRBV4-3|TRBJ1-6|NA
TGCGCCAGCAGCCAAGGAAATGCTGCCGTTGGGACCCTCCACTTT
CASSQGNAAVGTLHF
>medium-sized|TRBV12-3/TRBV12-4|TRBJ2-2|NA
TGTGCCAGCAGTCCACCTAGAACGAACACCGGGGAGCTGTTTTTT
CASSPPRTNTGELFF
>few|TRBV25-1|TRBJ1-2|NA
TGTGCCAGCAGTGAAAATCGGCAGGTTGGCTACACCTTC
CASSENRQVGYTF
>many|TRBV20-1|TRBJ2-1|TRBD2
TGCAGTGCTAGCGGGAGCGGGAGTAGAAATGAGCAGTTCTTC
CSASGSGSRNEQFF
>many|TRBV19|TRBJ2-7|TRBD2
TGTGCCAGTAGTATAGATGGGACTAGCGGGAGAGGTGAGCAGTACTTC
CASSIDGTSGRGEQYF
>many|TRBV7-2|TRBJ2-7|NA
TGTGCCAGCAGCACAACTAGGATTGACGAGCAGTACTTC
CASSTTRIDEQYF
>once|TRBV20-1|TRBJ2-3|TRBD2
TGCAGTCCTTCGGCGGGAGGGAACGCGGATACGCAGTATTTT
CSPSAGGNADTQYF
>medium-sized|TRBV28|TRBJ2-2|TRBD2
TGTGCCAGCAGTTTTAAACGGACTAGCAGACTTACCGGGGAGCTGTTTTTT
CASSFKRTSRLTGELFF
>NA|TRBV2|TRBJ1-5|NA
TGTGCCAGCAGTGAGGCGCCAAGCAATCAGCCCCAGCATTTT
CASSEAPSNQPQHF
>many|TRBV18|TRBJ1-3|NA
TGTGCCAGCTCACCAGCGGGCCTCTCTGGAAACACCATATATTTT
CASSPAGLSGNTIYF
>medium-sized|TRBV28|TRBJ2-5|NA
TGTGCCAGCAGTTTACTTGGGGCAGGGGTGACCCAGTACTTC
CASSLLGAGVTQYF
>few|TRBV19|TRBJ1-1|TRBD1
TGTGCCAGTAGTAGAACAGGGGCGCATGAAGCTTTCTTT
CASSRTGAHEAFF
>medium-sized|TRBV2|TRBJ2-7|TRBD2
TGTGCCAGCAGGGGACGGACTAGCGGTACCTACGAGCAGTACTTC
CASRGRTSGTYEQYF
>many|TRBV9|TRBJ2-5|TRBD2
TGTGCCAGCAGCGTAGGGGCTGCTAGCGGATATCAAGAGACCCAGTACTTC
CASSVGAASGYQETQYF
>many|TRBV20-1|TRBJ2-5|NA
TGCAGTGCTAGGGACGGGCAAGAGACCCAGTACTTC
CSARDGQETQYF
>many|TRBV7-7|TRBJ2-1|NA
TGTGCCAGCAGCTTAGATGCGGGACCCTACAATGAGCAGTTCTTC
CASSLDAGPYNEQFF
>many|TRBV15|TRBJ2-1|TRBD2
TGTGCCACCAGCAGAGAATCAGGGGTAGCGGGAGTCGGGAATGAGCAGTTCTTC
CATSRESGVAGVGNEQFF
>NA|TRBV11-2|TRBJ1-2|NA
TGTGCCAGCAGCTTTGGGGTCGGGGATAATGATAACTATGGCTACACCTTC
CASSFGVGDNDNYGYTF
>few|TRBV6-1|TRBJ1-5|TRBD1
TGTGCCAGCAGTGAAGGTCCCAGGGGGCCTCATCAGCCCCAGCATTTT
CASSEGPRGPHQPQHF
>few|TRBV6-1|TRBJ1-2|TRBD1
TGCGCCAGCAGAGAACAGGGGGTTAACTATGGCTACACCTTC
CASREQGVNYGYTF
>NA|TRBV20-1|TRBJ1-2|TRBD1
TGCAGTGCTAGAGAACAGGGGAGGACCAACTATGGCTACACCTTC
CSAREQGRTNYGYTF
>many|TRBV30|TRBJ1-2|NA
TGTGCCTGGAAAGAGCCCAGGTCTCTCTATGGCTACACCTTC
CAWKEPRSLYGYTF
>NA|TRBV7-9|TRBJ1-2|TRBD1
TGTGCCAGCAGCTTATTGGGACAGATCTATGGCTACACCTTC
CASSLLGQIYGYTF
>medium-sized|TRBV6-1|TRBJ1-1|TRBD1
TGTGCCAGCTGCCTGGACGGCAGGGGGGGGTACACTGAAGCTTTCTTT
CASCLDGRGGYTEAFF
>few|TRBV28|TRBJ2-7|NA
TGTGCCAGCGGGGATTATGGCGAGCAGTACTTC
CASGDYGEQYF
>medium-sized|TRBV5-1|TRBJ2-1|NA
TGCGCCAGCAGCTTGGAAAGCGGTAATGAGCAGTTCTTC
CASSLESGNEQFF
>many|TRBV20-1|TRBJ2-1|TRBD2
TGCAGTGCTAGAGATCTCAGACTAGCGGGAGTAGGTGAGCAGTTCTTC
CSARDLRLAGVGEQFF
>many|TRBV10-3|TRBJ2-6|TRBD1
TGTGCCATCAGTGAACCCCCGGGACAGGGGGCGCAAGGGGCCAACGTCCTGACTTTC
CAISEPPGQGAQGANVLTF
>many|TRBV9|TRBJ1-3|NA
TGTGCCAGCAGCATGGACCGTCCGGGGGGCTCTGGAAACACCATATATTTT
CASSMDRPGGSGNTIYF
>medium-sized|TRBV27|TRBJ1-1|NA
TGTGCCAGCAGTTTAGCACCTACAGAGAACACTGAAGCTTTCTTT
CASSLAPTENTEAFF
>many|TRBV4-3|TRBJ2-7|NA
TGCGCCAGCAGCCATACTAGTCTGTCTAATGAGCAGTACTTC
CASSHTSLSNEQYF
>many|TRBV20-1|TRBJ1-6|TRBD1
TGCAGTGCTAGTGGAAGGGGACAGAGCTCCTATAATTCACCCCTCCACTTT
CSASGRGQSSYNSPLHF